Sequencing of this T cell receptor (beta chain) was carried out in a study of blood T cell repertoires in COVID-19. About the study: Sites across the United States, Italy and Spain contributed samples from acute and convalescent COVID-19.

Trimming cost V 3 bases and J 6 bases, with 12 bases left between them. Germline assignment: CDR1 ENHRY and CDR2 SYGVKD. CDR3 length equals 14 residues. This table comes from immunoSEQ multiplex PCR, and its TCRdb copy is limited to in-frame clones, with some not included. This table has approximately 250,000 clones, 92% appearing once. Seattle cases were enrolled at active infection and followed longitudinally. The TCR originated in a man in his thirties or forties with COVID-19, enrolled during active disease. The specimen was peripheral blood. The rearrangement joins TRBV10-3 to TRBJ1-5, with no clear D. CDR3 DNA sequence: TGTGCCATCAGTGATCGGAGAGCGGGTCAGCCCCAGCATTTT. This encodes CAISDRRAGQPQHF.